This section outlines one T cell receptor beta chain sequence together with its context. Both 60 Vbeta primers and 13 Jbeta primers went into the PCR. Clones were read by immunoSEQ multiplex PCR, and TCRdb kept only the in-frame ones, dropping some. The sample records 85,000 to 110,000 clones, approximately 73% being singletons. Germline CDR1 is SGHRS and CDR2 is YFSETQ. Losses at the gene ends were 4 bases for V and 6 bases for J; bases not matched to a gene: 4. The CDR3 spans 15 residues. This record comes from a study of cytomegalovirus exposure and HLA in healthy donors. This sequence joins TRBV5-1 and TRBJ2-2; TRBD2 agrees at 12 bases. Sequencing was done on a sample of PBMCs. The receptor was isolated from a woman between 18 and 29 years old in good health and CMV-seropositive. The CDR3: CASSIASGRAGELFF. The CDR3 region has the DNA TGCGCCAGCAGCATTGCTAGCGGGAGGGCCGGGGAGCTGTTTTTT.